This section outlines one TCR beta chain sequence together with its context. Authors' methods: Amplification with reference gene primers provided the estimates of nucleated cell counts. The repertoire was sequenced with immunoSEQ multiplex PCR; TCRdb's copy has only in-frame clones and lacks some. V and J calls and clone size are given by that table; D and trimming were obtained from the DNA. The table has 85,000 to 100,000 clones, 80% seen once. This CDR3 has 16 residues. Germline values: CDR1 LGHDT, CDR2 YNNKEL (reference sequence). V shed 2 bases, J shed 2 bases, and the junction held 5 bases outside the gene matches. The data belong to a study of blood T cell repertoires in COVID-19. As for the study in general: COVID-19 samples collected from the United States, Italy and Spain covered acute and convalescent phases. T cells, B-cell-depleted T cells, or PBMCs provided the cDNA or gDNA that served as material.

Sequenced: peripheral blood. The chain recombines TRBV3-1 (or the pseudogene TRBV3-2) with TRBJ2-3, with 9 bases fitting TRBD2. This TCR was sampled from a man in his fifties or sixties who had recovered from COVID-19. CDR3 loop: CASSQNSGGSTDTQYF. The CDR3 DNA sequence: TGTGCCAGCAGCCAAAATAGCGGGGGATCCACAGATACGCAGTATTTT.